This note documents a single T cell receptor (beta chain) sequence. The assay was immunoSEQ multiplex PCR, and TCRdb's table has in-frame clones only and misses some. The data contain around 70,000 clones, around three quarters of them singletons. Deletions cut 4 bases from V and 9 bases from J, with 11 bases between. This CDR3 spans 13 amino acids. Germline CDR1 SGHNT, CDR2 YYREEE (reference sequence). These data belong to a study of blood T cell repertoires in COVID-19. The sequencing sample was made of peripheral blood. The receptor was isolated from a human donor in a cohort sampled during active COVID-19. The chain links TRBV5-4 to TRBJ1-6; tentatively, D is TRBD1 (5 bases). CDR3 sequence reads: CASSGGGGSPLHF. CDR3 in DNA: TGTGCCAGCAGCGGGGGGGGAGGTTCACCCCTCCACTTT.